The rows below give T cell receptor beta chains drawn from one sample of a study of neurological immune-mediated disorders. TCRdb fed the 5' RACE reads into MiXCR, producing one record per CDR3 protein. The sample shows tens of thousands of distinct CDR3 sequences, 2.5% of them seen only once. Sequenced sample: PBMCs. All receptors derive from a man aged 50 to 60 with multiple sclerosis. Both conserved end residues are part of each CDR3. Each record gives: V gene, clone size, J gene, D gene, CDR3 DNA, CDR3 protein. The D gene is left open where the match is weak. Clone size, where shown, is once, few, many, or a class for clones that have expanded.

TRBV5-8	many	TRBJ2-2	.	TGTGCCAGCAGCTCGGGCCTCCATCTGAACACCGGGGAGCTGTTTTTT	CASSSGLHLNTGELFF
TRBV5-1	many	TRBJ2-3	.	TGCGCCAGCAGCTGGGGCTCGGGGGGCCCAGATACGCAGTATTTT	CASSWGSGGPDTQYF
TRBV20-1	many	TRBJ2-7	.	TGCAGTGCTAGAGGGAGGAGGGACTACGAGCAGTACTTC	CSARGRRDYEQYF
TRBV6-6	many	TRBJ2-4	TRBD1	TGTGCCAGCAGCTCGGGACAGGGCGTCTCCAAAAACATTCAGTACTTC	CASSSGQGVSKNIQYF
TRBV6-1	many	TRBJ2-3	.	TGTGCCAGCAGTGAAGCGGCCGACCGTACGCAGTATTTT	CASSEAADRTQYF
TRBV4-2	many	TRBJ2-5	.	TGTGCCAGCAGCCCGCGGGACAGTCTAAACCAAGAGACCCAGTACTTC	CASSPRDSLNQETQYF
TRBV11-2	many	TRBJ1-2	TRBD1	TGTGCCAGCAGCCGGGACAGGGGGCGAGGCTACACCTTC	CASSRDRGRGYTF
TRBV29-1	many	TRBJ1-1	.	TGCAGCGTTGAAAACAGATTCCCTGAAGCTTTCTTT	CSVENRFPEAFF
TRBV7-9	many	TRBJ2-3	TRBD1	TGTGCCAGCAGCTTTTTTCAGACAGGGGGTCCAGATACGCAGTATTTT	CASSFFQTGGPDTQYF
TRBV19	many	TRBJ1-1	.	TGTGCCAGTAGTCCGCAGCTGACAGATGAAGCTTTCTTT	CASSPQLTDEAFF
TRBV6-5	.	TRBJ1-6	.	TGTGCCAGCAGTTACTCGGCTGTGGAATCGGGTTCACCCCTCAACTTT	CASSYSAVESGSPLNF
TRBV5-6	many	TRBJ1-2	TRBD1	TGTGCCAGCAGCTTGGTTCCAGGGGGCATCGATGGCTACACCTTC	CASSLVPGGIDGYTF
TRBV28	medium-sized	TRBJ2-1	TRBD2	TGTGCCAGCAGTTTAGCGGGGGGTTACAATGAGCAGTTCTTC	CASSLAGGYNEQFF
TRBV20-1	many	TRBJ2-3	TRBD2	TGCAGTGCTAGAGATCTGGCGGGGGTTAGCACAGATACGCAGTATTTT	CSARDLAGVSTDTQYF
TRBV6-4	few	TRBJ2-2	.	TGTGCCAGCAGTGTAACATGGGACACCGGGGAGCTGTTTTTT	CASSVTWDTGELFF
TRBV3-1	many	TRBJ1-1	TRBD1	TGTGCCAGCAGCCAAGACGACCAGACAGGGAAGAACACTGAAGCTTTCTTT	CASSQDDQTGKNTEAFF
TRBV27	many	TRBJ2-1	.	TGTGCCAGCAGTCCCGGAGGGGGCAATGAGCAGTTCTTC	CASSPGGGNEQFF
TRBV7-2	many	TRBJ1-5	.	TGTGCCAGCAGCTCCAGGGGTAATCAGCCCCAGCATTTT	CASSSRGNQPQHF
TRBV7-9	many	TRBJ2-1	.	TGTGCCAGCAGCCCAAGCTCCTACAATGAGCAGTTCTTC	CASSPSSYNEQFF
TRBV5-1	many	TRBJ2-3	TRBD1	TGCGCCAGCAGCTTGGTTGAGACAGGGATAGATACGCAGTATTTT	CASSLVETGIDTQYF
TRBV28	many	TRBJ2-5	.	TGTGCCAGCAGCGGACAATTACAAGAGACCCAGTACTTC	CASSGQLQETQYF
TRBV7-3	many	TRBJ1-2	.	TGTGCCAGCAGCTCAGCTCCGGGACATGACTCTGGCTACACCTTC	CASSSAPGHDSGYTF
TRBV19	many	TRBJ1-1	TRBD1	TGTGCCAGTAGGATTGGACAGGGCCGCACTGAAGCTTTCTTT	CASRIGQGRTEAFF
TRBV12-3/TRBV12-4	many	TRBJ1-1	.	TGTGCCAGCAGTCGACGGATGAACACTGAAGCTTTCTTT	CASSRRMNTEAFF
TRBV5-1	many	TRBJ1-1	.	TGCGCCAGCAGCTTAAGGGGCGGGGGGACTGAAGCTTTCTTT	CASSLRGGGTEAFF
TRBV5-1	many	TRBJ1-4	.	TGCGCCAGCCGCCGTGAACAGAATAATGAAAAACTGTTTTTT	CASRREQNNEKLFF
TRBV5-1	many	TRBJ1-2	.	TGCGCCAGCAGCTCCCGGACGGATAACTATGGCTACACCTTC	CASSSRTDNYGYTF
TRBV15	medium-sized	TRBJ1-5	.	TGTGCCACCAGCAGAGATAGAAGCAATCAGCCCCAGCATTTT	CATSRDRSNQPQHF
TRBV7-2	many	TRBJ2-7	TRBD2	TGTGCCAGCAGCTTAAGGCCGGGACTAGCAAGCGAGCAGTACTTC	CASSLRPGLASEQYF
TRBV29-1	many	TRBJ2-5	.	TGCAGCGTTTTCCTGGGAGAGACCCAGTACTTC	CSVFLGETQYF
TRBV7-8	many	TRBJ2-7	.	TGTGCCAGCAGCTCGACAGTTTACTACGAGCAGTACTTC	CASSSTVYYEQYF
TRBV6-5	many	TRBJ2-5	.	TGTGCCAGCAGATCCGCCGGGGGAAACAGCGACACGTCCGAGACCCAGTACTTC	CASRSAGGNSDTSETQYF
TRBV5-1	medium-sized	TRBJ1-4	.	TGCGCCAGCCTCGAGGCAAAAGGGGTGGGGGCTAATGAAAAACTGTTTTTT	CASLEAKGVGANEKLFF
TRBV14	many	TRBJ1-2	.	TGTGCCAGCAGCCAACGTCACACTCTCGGGGGCTACACCTTC	CASSQRHTLGGYTF
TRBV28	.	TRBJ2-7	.	TGTGCCAGCAGTGGACAGCCTGTCTCCTACGAGCAGTACTTC	CASSGQPVSYEQYF
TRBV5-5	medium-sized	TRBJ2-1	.	TGTGCCAGCAGCTTGATCCCAGGGACCTACAATGAGCAGTTCTTC	CASSLIPGTYNEQFF
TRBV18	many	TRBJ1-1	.	TGTGCCAGCTCACCACCCCAGGCTAAGAACACTGAAGCTTTCTTT	CASSPPQAKNTEAFF
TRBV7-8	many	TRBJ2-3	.	TGTGCCAGCAGCTCACCTGGGGAAGGCACAGATACGCAGTATTTT	CASSSPGEGTDTQYF
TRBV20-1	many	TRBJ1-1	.	TGCAGTGCTAGAGCCCGGGATCACGGTGAAGCTTTCTTT	CSARARDHGEAFF
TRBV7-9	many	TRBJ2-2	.	TGTGCCAGCAGCCTCATAGGGGCCATAACTGGCGGGGAGCTGTTTTTT	CASSLIGAITGGELFF
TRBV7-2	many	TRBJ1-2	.	TGTGCCAGCAGCTTAGAGGCCGCCAGGGGCTATGGCTACACCTTC	CASSLEAARGYGYTF
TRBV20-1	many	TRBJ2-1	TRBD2	TGCAGTGCTAGAACTGCTAGCGGGGGGTTTGGGGTCTCGGGGAATGAGCAGTTCTTC	CSARTASGGFGVSGNEQFF
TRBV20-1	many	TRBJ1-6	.	TGCAGTGCTAGAGATAAGGAACAGGGTACGGCCCTCCACTTT	CSARDKEQGTALHF
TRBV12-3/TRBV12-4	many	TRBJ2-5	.	TGTGCCAGCAGTTTAGAGGGGCCCCAGTACTTC	CASSLEGPQYF
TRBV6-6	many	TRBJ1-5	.	TGTGCCAGCAGTTACGACGGGGGACATCAGCCCCAGAATTTT	CASSYDGGHQPQNF
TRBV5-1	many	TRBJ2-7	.	TGCGCCAGCAGCGAAGCCTTTGGGGGGGCGTACGAGCAGTACTTC	CASSEAFGGAYEQYF
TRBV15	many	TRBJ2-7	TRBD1	TGTGCCACCAGCAGAGTAGGACAGGGATACGAGCAGTACTTC	CATSRVGQGYEQYF
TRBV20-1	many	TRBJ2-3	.	TGCAGTGCTAGAGAAGGTCCGGGAGATACGCAGTATTTT	CSAREGPGDTQYF
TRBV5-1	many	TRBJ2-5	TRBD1	TGCGCCAGCAGCGGGACAGGGCGAGAGACCCAGTACTTC	CASSGTGRETQYF
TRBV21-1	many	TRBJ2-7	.	TGTGCCAGCAGCGACGGCTTGGGAGTAATTCCTTCCTACGAGCAGTACTTC	CASSDGLGVIPSYEQYF
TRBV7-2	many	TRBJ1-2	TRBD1	TGTGCCAGCAGCCATAAAAGACAGGGGGCGCGGGGCTACACCTTC	CASSHKRQGARGYTF
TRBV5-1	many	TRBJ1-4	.	TGCGCCAGCAGCCCGTCGAGTGGGGGTCTAGAAAAACTGTTTTTT	CASSPSSGGLEKLFF
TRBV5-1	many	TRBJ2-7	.	TGCGCCAGCAGCTTGGGAGCACCTTCCTACGAGCAGTACTTC	CASSLGAPSYEQYF
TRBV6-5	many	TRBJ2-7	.	TGTGCCAGCAGTTTTTTACATCAAGGGGGGCTACTCTTC	CASSFLHQGGLLF
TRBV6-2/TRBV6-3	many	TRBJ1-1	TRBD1	TGTGCCAGCAGCCTAAACGACAGGGACACTGAAGCTTTCTTT	CASSLNDRDTEAFF